What follows are 26 T cell receptor beta chains derived from one specimen sequenced in a study of OX40 agonist ivuxolimab in advanced cancers. Clones were read by immunoSEQ multiplex PCR, and TCRdb kept only the in-frame ones, dropping some. This table holds tens of thousands of clones, approximately 86% found once. The sequenced sample was CD4+ or CD8+ T cells sorted from blood, obtained in a trial of the OX40 agonist ivuxolimab. These receptor sequences come from an adult with an advanced solid tumor such as melanoma, head and neck, liver or kidney cancer.

This chain connects TRBV7-9 to TRBJ1-2; D gene uncertain. The CDR3 is made up of 12 amino acids. From germline, CDR1 is SEHNR and CDR2 FQNEAQ (reference sequence). Trimming removed 5 bases at V and 8 bases at J, with 12 bases between. CDR3 region: CASSPGVRGYTF. Here the CDR3 DNA reads TGTGCCAGCAGCCCCGGGGTTCGGGGCTACACCTTC.

This CDR3 reads CASSSTVNTEAFF. CDR3 nucleotides: TGTGCCAGCAGTTCTACAGTGAACACTGAAGCTTTCTTT. The V call is TRBV27, the J call TRBJ1-1; D call uncertain. Germline values: CDR1 MNHEY, CDR2 SMNVEV (reference sequence). V lost 4 bases and J 0 bases, leaving 6 bases between the germline ends. This CDR3 region has 13 residues.

V and J are TRBV9 and TRBJ2-1; no definite D call. Trimming left V 4 bases short and J 0 bases short, with 11 bases between. This CDR3 region has 15 residues. CDR1 is SGDLS, CDR2 YYNGEE, per germline. The CDR3 sequence is CASSPHLSSYNEQFF. The CDR3 bases are TGTGCCAGCAGCCCCCACTTGAGCTCCTACAATGAGCAGTTCTTC.

This rearrangement joins TRBV5-1 to TRBJ2-3; D is ambiguous. The length of the CDR3 is 14 residues. Trimming took off 1 base at V and 6 bases at J, with 12 bases between the two ends. Germline V gene data show CDR1 as SGHRS and CDR2 as YFSETQ. Here the CDR3 reads CASSLMESRDTQYF. The CDR3 nucleotides read TGCGCCAGCAGCTTGATGGAGAGCAGGGATACGCAGTATTTT. Based on the CDR3 plus reference TRBV5-1 and TRBJ2-3, the full variable domain is KAGVTQTPRYLIKTRGQQVTLSCSPISGHRSVSWYQQTPGQGLQFLFEYFSETQRNKGNFPGRFSGRQFSNSRSEMNVSTLELGDSALYLCASSLMESRDTQYFGPGTRLTVL.

The V and J genes are TRBV4-2 and TRBJ2-7, with D unclear. This CDR3 region has 13 residues. Deletions cut 0 bases from V and 4 bases from J, with 7 bases between. Germline-derived CDR1 and CDR2 are LGHNA and YNFKEQ. Here the CDR3 DNA reads TGTGCCAGCAGCCAAGAGAATGGTTACGAGCAGTACTTC. This encodes CASSQENGYEQYF.

A note on this clone: The sample carries other DNA sequences with the same CDR3. The rearrangement links TRBV7-9 to TRBJ2-3, with D perhaps TRBD1 (6 bases). The germline V gene encodes CDR1 SEHNR and CDR2 FQNEAQ (reference sequence). Trimming removed 1 base at V and 2 bases at J, with 13 bases between. This CDR3 is built from 16 residues. As DNA, the CDR3 is TGTGCCAGCAGCTTAGGGGCAGGGGCCTCCACAGATACGCAGTATTTT. Translating it yields CASSLGAGASTDTQYF.

This clone was counted only a few times. The gene calls are TRBV13 and TRBJ1-1; D is unclear. Germline assignment: CDR1 PRHDT and CDR2 FYEKMQ (reference sequence). V gave up 5 bases and J gave up 5 bases, with 9 bases separating them. The CDR3 has 12 residues. In DNA, the CDR3 is TGTGCCAGCAGCCTTGGGTTTACTGAAGCTTTCTTT. Its translation: CASSLGFTEAFF.

The CDR3 loop is CATEPSGGSYEQYF. CDR3 sequence (DNA): TGTGCCACCGAACCTAGCGGCGGCTCCTACGAGCAGTACTTC. The chain employs TRBV15 and TRBJ2-7; 7 positions agree with TRBD2. The CDR3 runs to 14 residues. Trimming at V came to 8 bases and at J to 0 bases, leaving 7 bases not matched to a gene. Germline V CDR1 and CDR2: LNHNV, YYDKDF (reference sequence).

The CDR3 DNA reads as TGTGCCAGCAGCCCACCCGAGACAGGGAACACTGAAGCTTTCTTT. Amino acid sequence: CASSPPETGNTEAFF. This chain joins TRBV5-4 and TRBJ1-1; TRBD1 might be the D (6 bases). The CDR3 totals 15 residues. Deletions cut 4 bases from V and 1 base from J, with 14 bases between. Germline-derived CDR1 and CDR2 are SGHNT and YYREEE (reference sequence).

The chain employs TRBV27 and TRBJ2-7; 7 bases map to TRBD1. Per germline, CDR1 MNHEY and CDR2 SMNVEV (reference sequence). The CDR3 runs to 15 residues. The junction had 2 bases not matched to a gene; V was cut back by 0 bases and J by 0 bases. The CDR3 loop is CASSLSWDSSYEQYF. In DNA, the CDR3 is TGTGCCAGCAGTTTATCTTGGGACAGCTCCTACGAGCAGTACTTC.

V gene TRBV5-4 combines with J gene TRBJ2-7; D may be TRBD2 (6 bases). V was shortened by 4 bases and J by 4 bases, with 15 bases between the two germline ends. This CDR3 comprises 14 residues. Per germline, CDR1 SGHNT and CDR2 YYREEE (reference sequence). This CDR3 reads CASSTRDSSYEQYF. The CDR3, as DNA: TGTGCCAGCAGCACCCGGGACTCCTCGTACGAGCAGTACTTC.

The CDR3 reads CASSRSGNNEQFF. CDR3 sequence (DNA): TGTGCCAGCAGCCGTAGCGGGAACAATGAGCAGTTCTTC. The chain couples TRBV11-2 to TRBJ2-1; 8 nucleotides line up with TRBD2. This CDR3 is 13 amino acids long. The ends lost 5 bases at V and 5 bases at J; junction bases unmatched: 2. The germline V gene has CDR1 SGHAT and CDR2 FQNNGV.

The chain combines TRBV27 with TRBJ2-2, with a weak D call TRBD2 (6 bases). Germline values: CDR1 MNHEY, CDR2 SMNVEV (reference sequence). The V end was cut by 2 bases, the J end by 8 bases, with 12 bases between. The CDR3 spans 14 residues. The DNA of the CDR3 is TGTGCCAGCAGTTTAAGGAGGGCCGGGGGGGAGCTGTTTTTT. Its protein product is CASSLRRAGGELFF.

This clone was seen only a few times. The V and J genes are TRBV10-1 and TRBJ1-5, with a weak D call TRBD1 (5 bases). The CDR3 spans 13 residues. V lost 2 bases and J 11 bases, leaving 13 bases between the germline ends. Germline-derived CDR1 and CDR2 are WNHNN and SYGVQD (reference sequence). CDR3 nucleotide sequence: TGCGCCAGCAGTGAGACGCCCCAGGGAACCCAGCATTTT. This gives the protein CASSETPQGTQHF.

The chain is built from TRBV28 and TRBJ1-5; D call uncertain. Per the germline V gene, CDR1 is MDHEN and CDR2 is SYDVKM. CDR3 length equals 19 residues. The V end lost 1 base, the J end lost 5 bases, and 24 bases lay between the germline ends. CDR3 protein: CASSLYLDRAAATDQPQHF. The CDR3 region has the DNA TGTGCCAGCAGTTTATATCTTGACCGAGCCGCCGCAACGGATCAGCCCCAGCATTTT.

The chain combines TRBV25-1 with TRBJ2-5; D gene uncertain. This CDR3 is 13 amino acids long. The V and J ends lost 2 bases and 0 bases respectively, with 4 bases between them. Germline V gene lookup returns CDR1 MGHDK and CDR2 SYGVNS. CDR3: CASSERYQETQYF. The CDR3, as DNA: TGTGCCAGCAGTGAAAGGTACCAAGAGACCCAGTACTTC.

CDR3 sequence reads: CASSLGTGGNTIYF. The CDR3 bases are TGTGCCAGCAGTTTAGGGACCGGAGGAAACACCATATATTTT. V is TRBV5-6 and J is TRBJ1-3, with D tentatively TRBD1 (5 bases). Germline CDR1 and CDR2: SGHDT and YYEEEE. Trimming pared 5 bases from V and 4 bases from J, leaving 13 bases between. This CDR3 is built from 14 residues.

The CDR3 loop reads CSARWGEQYF. DNA for the CDR3: TGCAGTGCTAGGTGGGGCGAGCAGTACTTC. The chain recombines TRBV20-1 with TRBJ2-7; no firm D call. CDR3 length: 10 residues. V lost 3 bases and J 6 bases, leaving 6 bases between the germline ends. In germline, CDR1 is DFQATT, CDR2 SNEGSKA (reference sequence).

The chain recombines TRBV27 with TRBJ2-1; D is unresolved. In germline, CDR1 is MNHEY, CDR2 SMNVEV (reference sequence). V lost 2 bases, J lost 2 bases, and 7 bases lay in between. The CDR3 is 14 residues long. CDR3 DNA: TGTGCCAGCAGTTTAGTTCCAACCTACAATGAGCAGTTCTTC. This translates into CASSLVPTYNEQFF.

The rearrangement links TRBV9 to TRBJ2-3, with D unclear. Trimming left V 4 bases short and J 4 bases short, with 7 bases between. CDR1 and CDR2 from the germline V gene are SGDLS and YYNGEE. This CDR3 spans 12 amino acids. The CDR3 nucleotides read TGTGCCAGCAGCCCCAGTCCAGATACGCAGTATTTT. It yields the protein CASSPSPDTQYF. The full variable domain, in which reference TRBV9 and TRBJ2-3 provide the parts outside the CDR3, is DSGVTQTPKHLITATGQRVTLRCSPRSGDLSVYWYQQSLDQGLQFLIQYYNGEERAKGNILERFSAQQFPDLHSELNLSSLELGDSALYFCASSPSPDTQYFGPGTRLTVL.

The chain carries TRBV27 and TRBJ2-7; D may be TRBD2 (6 bases). Germline V lookup: CDR1 MNHEY, CDR2 SMNVEV (reference sequence). V gave up 5 bases and J gave up 6 bases, with 20 bases separating them. The CDR3 totals 15 residues. This chain's CDR3 is CASSPQVSGGSEQYF. The CDR3 nucleotides are TGTGCCAGCAGTCCCCAGGTTTCCGGGGGTTCCGAGCAGTACTTC.

The V and J genes are TRBV15 and TRBJ1-1; D gene uncertain. Germline V gives CDR1 LNHNV, CDR2 YYDKDF (reference sequence). Trimming removed 10 bases from V and 1 base from J, with 16 bases in between. The CDR3 runs to 14 residues. Here the CDR3 DNA reads TGTGCCAGACCAAAGAGGGCCCAGAACACTGAAGCTTTCTTT. It codes for CARPKRAQNTEAFF.

The chain links TRBV30 to TRBJ1-2, with 9 bases that match TRBD1. Germline V gene lookup returns CDR1 GTSNPN and CDR2 SVGIG (reference sequence). This CDR3 is built from 16 residues. V lost 4 bases, J lost 2 bases, and 11 bases stayed unmatched. The CDR3 here is CAWIVTGTGSNYGYTF. In DNA, the CDR3 is TGTGCCTGGATAGTAACCGGGACAGGGAGCAACTATGGCTACACCTTC.

This chain uses TRBV7-6 with TRBJ1-4; possibly TRBD1 for D (6 bases). Germline V gene data show CDR1 as SGHVS and CDR2 as FNYEAQ. The CDR3 covers 15 residues. Trimming left V 5 bases short and J 0 bases short, with 10 bases between. CDR3 bases: TGTGCCAGCAGCCGGGACACTTCAACTAATGAAAAACTGTTTTTT. Translated, it gives CASSRDTSTNEKLFF.

This chain joins TRBV9 and TRBJ2-3; D might be TRBD2 (5 bases). In germline, CDR1 is SGDLS, CDR2 YYNGEE. This CDR3 spans 16 amino acids. V was trimmed by 0 bases and J by 1 base, leaving 12 bases between them. CDR3 coding DNA: TGTGCCAGCAGCGTAGGGCTAGCTTCTCGCACAGATACGCAGTATTTT. This translates into CASSVGLASRTDTQYF.

V is TRBV7-9 and J is TRBJ2-1, with a tentative D call TRBD2 (6 bases). V was trimmed by 3 bases and J by 4 bases, leaving 16 bases between them. CDR3 length equals 16 residues. Germline-derived CDR1 and CDR2 are SEHNR and FQNEAQ (reference sequence). CDR3: CASSLPGTSLYNEQFF. DNA for the CDR3: TGTGCCAGCAGCTTGCCCGGGACTTCTCTTTACAATGAGCAGTTCTTC.